This T cell receptor (beta chain) comes out of a study of CD8+ T cells in alopecia areata. The CDR3 is made up of 15 amino acids. Trimming left V 6 bases short and J 3 bases short, with 15 bases between. The germline gives CDR1 MDHEN, CDR2 SYDVKM. Extraction and reverse transcription of RNA yielded cDNA as the sequencing template. Method: immunoSEQ multiplex PCR; TCRdb's copy keeps in-frame clones and lacks some. Among about 69,000 clones listed, roughly three fifths were seen once. The sequencing here drew on CD8+ T cells sorted from blood, taken at week 0. This receptor was taken from a human donor with alopecia areata. This chain uses TRBV28 with TRBJ2-1; weak D call: TRBD2 (5 bases). The CDR3 region has the DNA TGTGCCAGCAGCCAGGACTGGTTGGGCTACAATGAGCAGTTCTTC. Translated: CASSQDWLGYNEQFF.